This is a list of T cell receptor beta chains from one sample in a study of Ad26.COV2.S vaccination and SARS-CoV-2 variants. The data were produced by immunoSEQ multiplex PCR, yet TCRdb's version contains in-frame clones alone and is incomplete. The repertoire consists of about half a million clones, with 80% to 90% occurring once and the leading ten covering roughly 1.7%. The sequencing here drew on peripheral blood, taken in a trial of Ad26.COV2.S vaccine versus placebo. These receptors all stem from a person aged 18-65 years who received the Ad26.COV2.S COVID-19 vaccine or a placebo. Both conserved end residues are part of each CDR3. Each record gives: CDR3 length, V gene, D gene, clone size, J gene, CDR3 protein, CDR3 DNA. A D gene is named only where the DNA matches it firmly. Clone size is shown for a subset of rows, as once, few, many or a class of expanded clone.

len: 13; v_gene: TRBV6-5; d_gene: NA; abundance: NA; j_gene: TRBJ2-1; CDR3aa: CASRSTGKYGQFF; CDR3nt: TGTGCCAGCAGAAGCACAGGAAAATACGGGCAGTTCTTC
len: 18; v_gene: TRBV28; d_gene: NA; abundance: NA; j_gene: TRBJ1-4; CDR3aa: CASSFGTPRRGVNEKLFF; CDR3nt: TGTGCCAGCAGTTTCGGGACACCAAGAAGGGGGGTTAATGAAAAACTGTTTTTT
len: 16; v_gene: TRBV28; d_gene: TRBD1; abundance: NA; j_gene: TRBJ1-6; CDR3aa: CASSQTDRGFFGPLHF; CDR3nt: TGTGCCAGCAGTCAAACCGACAGGGGCTTCTTTGGACCCCTCCACTTT
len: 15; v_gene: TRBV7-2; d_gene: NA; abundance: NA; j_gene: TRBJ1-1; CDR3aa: CASSPDPSRDTEAFF; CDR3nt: TGTGCCAGCAGCCCCGATCCGTCTCGGGACACTGAAGCTTTCTTT
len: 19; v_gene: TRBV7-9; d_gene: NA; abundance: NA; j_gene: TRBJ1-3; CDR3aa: CASSLDRVVQRDSGNTIYF; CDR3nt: TGTGCCAGCAGCTTAGACAGGGTTGTTCAGCGGGACTCTGGAAACACCATATATTTT
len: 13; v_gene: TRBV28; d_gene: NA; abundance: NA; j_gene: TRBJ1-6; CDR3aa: CASSLDPNSPLHF; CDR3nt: TGTGCCAGCAGTCTAGACCCTAATTCACCCCTCCACTTT
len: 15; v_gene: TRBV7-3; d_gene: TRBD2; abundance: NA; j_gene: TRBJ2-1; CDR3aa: CASSFPTSGADEQFF; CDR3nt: TGTGCCAGCAGCTTCCCGACTAGCGGGGCTGATGAGCAGTTCTTC
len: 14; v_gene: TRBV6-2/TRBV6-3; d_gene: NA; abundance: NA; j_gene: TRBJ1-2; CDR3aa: CASSYSGQGGGYTF; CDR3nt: TGTGCCAGCAGTTACTCGGGGCAGGGAGGAGGCTACACCTTC
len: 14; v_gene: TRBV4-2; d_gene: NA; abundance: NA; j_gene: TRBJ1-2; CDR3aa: CASSQENDNYGYTF; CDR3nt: TGTGCCAGCAGCCAAGAAAATGACAACTATGGCTACACCTTC
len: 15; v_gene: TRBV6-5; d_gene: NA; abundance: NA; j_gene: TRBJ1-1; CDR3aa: CASSYSPRMNTEAFF; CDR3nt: TGTGCCAGCAGTTACTCTCCCAGAATGAACACTGAAGCTTTCTTT
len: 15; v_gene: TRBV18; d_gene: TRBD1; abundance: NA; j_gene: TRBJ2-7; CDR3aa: CASSPGTGGPYEQYF; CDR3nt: TGTGCCAGCTCACCTGGGACAGGGGGTCCCTACGAGCAGTACTTC
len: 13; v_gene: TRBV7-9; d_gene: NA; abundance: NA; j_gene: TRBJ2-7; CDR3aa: CASSLAPPYEQYF; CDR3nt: TGTGCCAGCAGCTTAGCCCCGCCATACGAGCAGTACTTC
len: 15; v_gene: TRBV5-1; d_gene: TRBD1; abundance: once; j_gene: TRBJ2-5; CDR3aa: CASSLEWTGVETQYF; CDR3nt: TGCGCCAGCAGCTTGGAATGGACAGGGGTTGAGACCCAGTACTTC
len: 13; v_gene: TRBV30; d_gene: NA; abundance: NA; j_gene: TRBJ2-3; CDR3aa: CAWSSSGRNTQYF; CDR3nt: TGTGCCTGGAGTAGCTCGGGACGGAATACGCAGTATTTT
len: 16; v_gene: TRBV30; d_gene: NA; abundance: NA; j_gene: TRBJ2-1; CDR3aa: CAWSVPRTDPYNEQFF; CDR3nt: TGTGCCTGGAGTGTACCCAGAACAGACCCTTACAATGAGCAGTTCTTC
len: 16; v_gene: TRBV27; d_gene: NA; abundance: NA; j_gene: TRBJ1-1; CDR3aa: CASSSMFTGLNTEAFF; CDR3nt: TGTGCCAGCAGTTCCATGTTTACAGGGTTGAACACTGAAGCTTTCTTT
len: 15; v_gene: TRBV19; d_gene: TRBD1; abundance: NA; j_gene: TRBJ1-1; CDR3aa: CASSISTGRDTEAFF; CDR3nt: TGTGCCAGTAGTATATCGACAGGGAGGGACACTGAAGCTTTCTTT
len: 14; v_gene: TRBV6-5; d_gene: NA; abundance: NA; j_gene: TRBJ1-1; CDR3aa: CASSFSLGGTEAFF; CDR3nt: TGTGCCAGCAGTTTCTCCCTCGGAGGCACTGAAGCTTTCTTT
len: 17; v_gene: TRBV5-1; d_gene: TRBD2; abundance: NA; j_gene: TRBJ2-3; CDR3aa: CASSQALAGPSTDTQYF; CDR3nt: TGCGCCAGCAGCCAAGCACTAGCGGGGCCTAGCACAGATACGCAGTATTTT
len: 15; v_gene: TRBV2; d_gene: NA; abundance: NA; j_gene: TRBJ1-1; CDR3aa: CASSDVGLKNTEAFF; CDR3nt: TGTGCCAGCAGTGATGTAGGACTGAAGAACACTGAAGCTTTCTTT
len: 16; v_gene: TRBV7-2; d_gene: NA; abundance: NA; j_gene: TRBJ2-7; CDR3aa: CASSPPLGAGIDEQYF; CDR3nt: TGTGCCAGCAGCCCCCCTTTGGGGGCCGGAATCGACGAGCAGTACTTC
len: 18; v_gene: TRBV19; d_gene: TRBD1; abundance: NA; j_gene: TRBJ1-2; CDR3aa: CASTRTETGVGANYGYTF; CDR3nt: TGTGCCAGTACGCGCACCGAGACAGGGGTAGGAGCTAACTATGGCTACACCTTC
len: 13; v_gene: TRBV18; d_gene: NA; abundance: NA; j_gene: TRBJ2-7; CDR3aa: CASSPNLFDEQYF; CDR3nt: TGTGCCAGCTCACCAAACCTGTTCGACGAGCAGTACTTC
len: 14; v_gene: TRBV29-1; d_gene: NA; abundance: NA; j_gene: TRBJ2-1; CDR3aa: CSVAVGISYNEQFF; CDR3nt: TGCAGCGTTGCGGTCGGGATCTCCTACAATGAGCAGTTCTTC
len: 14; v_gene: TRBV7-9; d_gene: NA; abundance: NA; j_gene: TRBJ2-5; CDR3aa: CASSEMGGVETQYF; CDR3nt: TGTGCCAGCAGCGAGATGGGGGGCGTCGAGACCCAGTACTTC
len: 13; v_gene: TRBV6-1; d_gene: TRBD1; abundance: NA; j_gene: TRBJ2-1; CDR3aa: CASSDDRGRVQFF; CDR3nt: TGTGCCAGCAGTGACGACAGGGGGAGGGTGCAGTTCTTC
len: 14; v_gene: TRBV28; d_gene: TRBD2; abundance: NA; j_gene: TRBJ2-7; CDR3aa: CASRLGLAAYEQYF; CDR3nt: TGTGCCAGCAGACTCGGACTAGCGGCCTACGAGCAGTACTTC
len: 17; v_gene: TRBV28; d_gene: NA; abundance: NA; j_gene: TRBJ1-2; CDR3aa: CASSPFRRHGENYGYTF; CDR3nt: TGTGCCAGCAGCCCTTTTCGGCGCCACGGGGAGAACTATGGCTACACCTTC
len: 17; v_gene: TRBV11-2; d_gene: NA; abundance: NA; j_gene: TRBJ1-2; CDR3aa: CASSYRANTNSNYGYTF; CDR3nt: TGTGCCAGCAGCTACCGGGCCAATACTAATTCTAACTATGGCTACACCTTC
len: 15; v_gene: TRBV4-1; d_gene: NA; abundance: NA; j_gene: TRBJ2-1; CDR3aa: CASSQMGLPSNEQFF; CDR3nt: TGCGCCAGCAGCCAAATGGGACTCCCCTCTAATGAGCAGTTCTTC
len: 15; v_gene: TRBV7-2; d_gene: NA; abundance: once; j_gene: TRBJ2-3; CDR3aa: CASRDWTKTTDTQYF; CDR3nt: TGTGCCAGCAGAGACTGGACAAAGACCACAGATACGCAGTATTTT